Listed below are T cell receptor beta chains from one sample, sequenced in a study of OX40 agonist ivuxolimab in advanced cancers. The method was immunoSEQ multiplex PCR; TCRdb's version includes in-frame clones alone and lacks a portion of them. The sample contains roughly 80,000 clones, around 83% of which appear only once. This specimen consisted of CD4+ or CD8+ T cells sorted from blood, obtained in a trial of the OX40 agonist ivuxolimab. The source of these receptors is an adult with an advanced solid tumor such as melanoma, head and neck, liver or kidney cancer. The CDR3 runs from the conserved cysteine through the conserved F or W. Each record gives: V gene, D gene, clone size, J gene, CDR3 DNA, CDR3 protein. A D gene is named only where the DNA matches it firmly. Clone size is not always given. Where it is, it says once, few, many or a class for expanded clones.

TRBV11-2	NA	NA	TRBJ1-1	TGTGCCAGCAGCTTAAGAACGAACACTGAAGCTTTCTTT	CASSLRTNTEAFF
TRBV30	NA	NA	TRBJ2-1	TGTGCCTGGAGGCTACAGGGATTCACTGAGCAGTTCTTC	CAWRLQGFTEQFF
TRBV6-5	NA	NA	TRBJ1-2	TGTGCCAGCAGAGGGGTGGACTACACCTTC	CASRGVDYTF
TRBV7-2	NA	NA	TRBJ1-4	TGTGCCAGCAGCCCTGGAGGAGCGGGCGTGGGGGAAAAACTGTTTTTT	CASSPGGAGVGEKLFF
TRBV19	NA	once	TRBJ2-1	TGTGCCAGTAGTGATCGCCGAAGCTCCTACAATGAGCAGTTCTTC	CASSDRRSSYNEQFF
TRBV2	NA	few	TRBJ1-6	TGTGCCAGCAGGGACTCATCACCCCTCCACTTT	CASRDSSPLHF
TRBV5-1	NA	NA	TRBJ1-2	TGCGCCAGCAGCTTGGGACAGTATGGTGACTATGGCTACACCTTC	CASSLGQYGDYGYTF
TRBV15	NA	NA	TRBJ2-7	TGTGCCACCAGTTGGGACATCCTCTCCTACGAGCAGTACTTC	CATSWDILSYEQYF
TRBV5-1	NA	once	TRBJ1-3	TGCGCCAGCAGCTTGGGAGGCTCTGGAAACACCATATATTTT	CASSLGGSGNTIYF
TRBV18	NA	NA	TRBJ2-7	TGTGCCAGCTCGGAAACAGACGGAGCCTTGAAGCAGTACTTC	CASSETDGALKQYF
TRBV7-2	TRBD1	NA	TRBJ2-7	TGTGCCAGCAGACTACGACAGGGGGCAACCGAGCAGTACTTC	CASRLRQGATEQYF
TRBV7-2	NA	few	TRBJ2-5	TGTGCCAGCAGCTTAGTGGGACATTACCAAGAGACCCAGTACTTC	CASSLVGHYQETQYF
TRBV18	NA	NA	TRBJ1-4	TGTGCCAGCTCACCACCGGGTAATGAAAAACTGTTTTTT	CASSPPGNEKLFF
TRBV29-1	NA	NA	TRBJ1-5	TGCAGCGTTGAAGGGGGAGGCAATCAGCCCCAGCATTTT	CSVEGGGNQPQHF
TRBV2	TRBD1	once	TRBJ2-5	TGTGCCAGCCTGAGACCGGGACAGGGGCGGGAGACCCAGTACTTC	CASLRPGQGRETQYF
TRBV19	TRBD1	NA	TRBJ1-2	TGTGCCAGTAGGCTGGGACAGGGGGCAGGTGGCTACACCTTC	CASRLGQGAGGYTF
TRBV7-9	TRBD1	NA	TRBJ2-7	TGTGCCAGCAGCTCTGGACAGGGACCAACCTACGAGCAGTACTTC	CASSSGQGPTYEQYF
TRBV6-6	TRBD1	NA	TRBJ2-2	TGTGCCAGCAGTCCAAGACAGGGCGTTGCCGGGGAGCTGTTTTTT	CASSPRQGVAGELFF
TRBV2	NA	NA	TRBJ2-3	TGTGCCAGCAGTGCCCAAGGACTCGGCACAGATACGCAGTATTTT	CASSAQGLGTDTQYF
TRBV6-5	NA	few	TRBJ1-5	TGTGCCAGCAGTTACGGGACAAATCAGCCCCAGCATTTT	CASSYGTNQPQHF
TRBV29-1	NA	NA	TRBJ2-7	TGCAGCGTTGAAGGGTCCGGGTATGTGCAGTACTTC	CSVEGSGYVQYF
TRBV14	NA	NA	TRBJ2-2	TGTGCCAGCAGCCAAGCCGGGGGCCATAGGGAGCTGTTTTTT	CASSQAGGHRELFF
TRBV5-5	NA	NA	TRBJ2-7	TGTGCCAGCAGCTTGCCCGGACAGATATACGAGCAGTACTTC	CASSLPGQIYEQYF
TRBV30	TRBD1	NA	TRBJ1-2	TGTGCCTGGAGCGAGACAGGGGAGGGTGGCTACACCTTC	CAWSETGEGGYTF
TRBV7-2	NA	NA	TRBJ1-2	TGTGCCAGCAGCCCTCGGGGGCCCTCTAACTATGGCTACACCTTC	CASSPRGPSNYGYTF
TRBV5-4	NA	once	TRBJ1-1	TGTGCCAGCAGCTCCTCACCGACAGTCAGGATCACTGAAGCTTTCTTT	CASSSSPTVRITEAFF
TRBV7-2	TRBD1	NA	TRBJ2-1	TGTGCCAGCAGCTTATTGCCCATCAGGGGGAGTTACAATGAGCAGTTCTTC	CASSLLPIRGSYNEQFF
TRBV30	NA	NA	TRBJ2-3	TGTGCCTGGAGTAGCACAGATACGCAGTATTTT	CAWSSTDTQYF
TRBV12-5	NA	NA	TRBJ2-2	TGTGCTAGTGGGACCCTCACCGGGGAGCTGTTTTTT	CASGTLTGELFF
TRBV21-1	NA	NA	TRBJ1-1	TGTGCCAGCAGCAACCGAGGCCCGTTACGGCCTGAAGCTTTCTTT	CASSNRGPLRPEAFF
TRBV18	NA	NA	TRBJ2-7	TGTGCCAGCTCACCCACAGGGCTGGCGGCCGGGTACGAGCAGTACTTC	CASSPTGLAAGYEQYF